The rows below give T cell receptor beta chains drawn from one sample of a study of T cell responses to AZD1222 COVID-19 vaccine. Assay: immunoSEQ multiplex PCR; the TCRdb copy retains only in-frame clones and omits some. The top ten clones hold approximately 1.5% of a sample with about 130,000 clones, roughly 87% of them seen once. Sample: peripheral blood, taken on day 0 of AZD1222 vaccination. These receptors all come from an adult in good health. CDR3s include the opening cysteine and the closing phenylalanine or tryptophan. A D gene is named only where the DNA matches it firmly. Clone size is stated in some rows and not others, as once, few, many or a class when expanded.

CDR3 DNA: TGTGCCAGCAGCCTCGAAACGGGGCGCGGGGGTGAGCAGTTCTTC
CDR3 protein: CASSLETGRGGEQFF
V gene: TRBV3-1/TRBV3-2
clone size: once
D gene: TRBD2
J gene: TRBJ2-1

CDR3 DNA: TGTGCCAGCAGCTTAAAGGACAGGGGGGATGAAAAACTGTTTTTT
CDR3 protein: CASSLKDRGDEKLFF
V gene: TRBV5-4
clone size: NA
D gene: TRBD1
J gene: TRBJ1-4

CDR3 DNA: TGTGCCAGCTCACCACCCGACGACATCACAGATACGCAGTATTTT
CDR3 protein: CASSPPDDITDTQYF
V gene: TRBV18
clone size: NA
D gene: NA
J gene: TRBJ2-3

CDR3 DNA: TGTGCCAGCAGCTTTAGGACAGGGCCCGGGGAGCTGTTTTTT
CDR3 protein: CASSFRTGPGELFF
V gene: TRBV9
clone size: NA
D gene: TRBD1
J gene: TRBJ2-2

CDR3 DNA: TGTGCCAGCAGCCCTAGTGGGGACACTGAAGCTTTCTTT
CDR3 protein: CASSPSGDTEAFF
V gene: TRBV9
clone size: NA
D gene: NA
J gene: TRBJ1-1

CDR3 DNA: TGTGCCAGCAGCTTAGTCGGACAGGTCCAGGGCAATCAGCCCCAGCATTTT
CDR3 protein: CASSLVGQVQGNQPQHF
V gene: TRBV7-8
clone size: NA
D gene: TRBD1
J gene: TRBJ1-5

CDR3 DNA: TGTGCCAGCAGTTACCGCGTAGGGCTTCCCTACGAGCAGTACTTC
CDR3 protein: CASSYRVGLPYEQYF
V gene: TRBV6-5
clone size: once
D gene: NA
J gene: TRBJ2-7

CDR3 DNA: TGTGCCAGCAGCCAAGTTGGAGGGGCTAACACCGGGGAGCTGTTTTTT
CDR3 protein: CASSQVGGANTGELFF
V gene: TRBV14
clone size: NA
D gene: NA
J gene: TRBJ2-2

CDR3 DNA: TGTGCCAGCAACGGGTCCCCTAATCAGCCCCAGCATTTT
CDR3 protein: CASNGSPNQPQHF
V gene: TRBV28
clone size: NA
D gene: NA
J gene: TRBJ1-5

CDR3 DNA: TGTGCCAGCAGTCTCAACCCCCGGGTCCAGGTGGTAGTGAGAGCTTTCTTT
CDR3 protein: CASSLNPRVQVVVRAFF
V gene: TRBV6-2/TRBV6-3
clone size: NA
D gene: NA
J gene: TRBJ1-1

CDR3 DNA: TGTGCCAGTAGCCAGGTTCGGGACAGTGAAGCTTTCTTT
CDR3 protein: CASSQVRDSEAFF
V gene: TRBV19
clone size: once
D gene: TRBD1
J gene: TRBJ1-1

CDR3 DNA: TGTGCCAGCAGACAGGGAAAAGAGACCCAGTACTTC
CDR3 protein: CASRQGKETQYF
V gene: TRBV6-5
clone size: NA
D gene: NA
J gene: TRBJ2-5

CDR3 DNA: TGCGCCAGCAGCCAAGGCCGGGCAGAGTACCAAGAGACCCAGTACTTC
CDR3 protein: CASSQGRAEYQETQYF
V gene: TRBV4-1
clone size: NA
D gene: NA
J gene: TRBJ2-5

CDR3 DNA: TGTGCCTGTCAACAGGGCACTGAAGCTTTCTTT
CDR3 protein: CACQQGTEAFF
V gene: TRBV30
clone size: once
D gene: NA
J gene: TRBJ1-1

CDR3 DNA: TGCGCCAGCAAACGGACCTTAAGCAATCAGCCCCAGCATTTT
CDR3 protein: CASKRTLSNQPQHF
V gene: TRBV10-1
clone size: NA
D gene: NA
J gene: TRBJ1-5

CDR3 DNA: TGTGCCAGCAGCTTAGTCGGGGGAGAGACCCAGTACTTC
CDR3 protein: CASSLVGGETQYF
V gene: TRBV7-6
clone size: NA
D gene: NA
J gene: TRBJ2-5

CDR3 DNA: TGCGCCAGCAGCAGTACAGGGGGCGGCGGGAACACTGAAGCTTTCTTT
CDR3 protein: CASSSTGGGGNTEAFF
V gene: TRBV5-1
clone size: NA
D gene: TRBD1
J gene: TRBJ1-1

CDR3 DNA: TGCGCCAGCAGCTTGGGGGTCTCAGGCGCGGGCTACGAGCAGTACTTC
CDR3 protein: CASSLGVSGAGYEQYF
V gene: TRBV5-1
clone size: NA
D gene: NA
J gene: TRBJ2-7

CDR3 DNA: TGTGCCAGCAGCGTGGGACAGGGGTGGAATGGCTACACCTTC
CDR3 protein: CASSVGQGWNGYTF
V gene: TRBV5-6
clone size: NA
D gene: TRBD1
J gene: TRBJ1-2

CDR3 DNA: TGTGCCAGCAGCAGGGTCGATCAGCCCCAGCATTTT
CDR3 protein: CASSRVDQPQHF
V gene: TRBV28
clone size: NA
D gene: NA
J gene: TRBJ1-5

CDR3 DNA: TGCGCCAGCACCAACGGGGGCCCGAACACTGAAGCTTTCTTT
CDR3 protein: CASTNGGPNTEAFF
V gene: TRBV5-1
clone size: few
D gene: NA
J gene: TRBJ1-1

CDR3 DNA: TGTGCCAGCGGAGGGGGAAACACCGGGGAGCTGTTTTTT
CDR3 protein: CASGGGNTGELFF
V gene: TRBV6-4
clone size: few
D gene: NA
J gene: TRBJ2-2

CDR3 DNA: TGTGCCAGCAGCCAAGAGGGACAGGGGGCGATGGGTGCTGAAGCTTTCTTT
CDR3 protein: CASSQEGQGAMGAEAFF
V gene: TRBV3-1/TRBV3-2
clone size: NA
D gene: TRBD1
J gene: TRBJ1-1

CDR3 DNA: TGTGCCAGCAGCTCCCGGGGGGGGAACACTGAAGCTTTCTTT
CDR3 protein: CASSSRGGNTEAFF
V gene: TRBV11-1
clone size: few
D gene: NA
J gene: TRBJ1-1

CDR3 DNA: TGTGCCAGCAGTTTGAGGGAAGCGGTAATCTCCTACGAGCAGTACTTC
CDR3 protein: CASSLREAVISYEQYF
V gene: TRBV28
clone size: NA
D gene: NA
J gene: TRBJ2-7

CDR3 DNA: TGTGCCAGCTCTACAGACTACTACGAGCAGTACTTC
CDR3 protein: CASSTDYYEQYF
V gene: TRBV18
clone size: NA
D gene: NA
J gene: TRBJ2-7

CDR3 DNA: TGTGCCAGCAGGCTCGGGGCCTTCTATGGCTACACCTTC
CDR3 protein: CASRLGAFYGYTF
V gene: TRBV28
clone size: NA
D gene: NA
J gene: TRBJ1-2

CDR3 DNA: TGTGCCAGCAGCGTAGGTCCTAGCAGCTACGAGCAGTACTTC
CDR3 protein: CASSVGPSSYEQYF
V gene: TRBV9
clone size: once
D gene: NA
J gene: TRBJ2-7

CDR3 DNA: TGTGCCAGCAGCCAATCGGGTTGGGCTTTCTTT
CDR3 protein: CASSQSGWAFF
V gene: TRBV16
clone size: NA
D gene: NA
J gene: TRBJ1-1

CDR3 DNA: TGTGCCAGCAGCTTAGCTTGGACAGGGGGCAAGTACAATGAGCAGTTCTTC
CDR3 protein: CASSLAWTGGKYNEQFF
V gene: TRBV7-8
clone size: NA
D gene: TRBD1
J gene: TRBJ2-1

CDR3 DNA: TGCAGCGTTGAGGGCTTAAGAGCTTTCTTT
CDR3 protein: CSVEGLRAFF
V gene: TRBV29-1
clone size: NA
D gene: NA
J gene: TRBJ1-1

CDR3 DNA: TGTGCCAGCAGTCCCCAGGGAGGGCATCAGCCCCAGCATTTT
CDR3 protein: CASSPQGGHQPQHF
V gene: TRBV27
clone size: NA
D gene: NA
J gene: TRBJ1-5

CDR3 DNA: TGCGCCAGCAGCCGGGGCGGGGGCTCAACGTACAATGAGCAGTTCTTC
CDR3 protein: CASSRGGGSTYNEQFF
V gene: TRBV5-1
clone size: NA
D gene: NA
J gene: TRBJ2-1

CDR3 DNA: TGTGCCAGCAGCTTTTCCTACGGAACAACTAATGAAAAACTGTTTTTT
CDR3 protein: CASSFSYGTTNEKLFF
V gene: TRBV11-2
clone size: NA
D gene: NA
J gene: TRBJ1-4

CDR3 DNA: TGTGCCAGCAGTCACCTCCAGGCCGGCACAGATACGCAGTATTTT
CDR3 protein: CASSHLQAGTDTQYF
V gene: TRBV6-2/TRBV6-3
clone size: NA
D gene: NA
J gene: TRBJ2-3

CDR3 DNA: TGTGCCAGCAGTTACTCGACCTATTTGGAGAAGCAGTACTTC
CDR3 protein: CASSYSTYLEKQYF
V gene: TRBV6-5
clone size: few
D gene: NA
J gene: TRBJ2-7

CDR3 DNA: TGTGCCAGCAGCGTAGGCTCGAGGGATACGCAGTATTTT
CDR3 protein: CASSVGSRDTQYF
V gene: TRBV9
clone size: NA
D gene: NA
J gene: TRBJ2-3

CDR3 DNA: TGTGCCAGCAGCGTCTTGACAGGGGGAGGCGAGCAGTACTTC
CDR3 protein: CASSVLTGGGEQYF
V gene: TRBV9
clone size: NA
D gene: TRBD1
J gene: TRBJ2-7

CDR3 DNA: TGTGCCACCAGCAGAGAAGGTAGAGTTAACTATGGCTACACCTTC
CDR3 protein: CATSREGRVNYGYTF
V gene: TRBV15
clone size: NA
D gene: NA
J gene: TRBJ1-2

CDR3 DNA: TGTGCCAGTAGTAAGGTACAGGTGGACACTGAAGCTTTCTTT
CDR3 protein: CASSKVQVDTEAFF
V gene: TRBV19
clone size: NA
D gene: NA
J gene: TRBJ1-1

CDR3 DNA: TGTGCCAGCAGTCTTAGGGGGGCACCCCTCCACTTT
CDR3 protein: CASSLRGAPLHF
V gene: TRBV27
clone size: NA
D gene: NA
J gene: TRBJ1-6

CDR3 DNA: TGTGCCAGCAGTGCGGACAGAAACACTGAAGCTTTCTTT
CDR3 protein: CASSADRNTEAFF
V gene: TRBV6-4
clone size: NA
D gene: NA
J gene: TRBJ1-1

CDR3 DNA: TGCGCCAGCAGCCAAGTGGGGAGCGGGGGGAGCACAGATACGCAGTATTTT
CDR3 protein: CASSQVGSGGSTDTQYF
V gene: TRBV4-1
clone size: NA
D gene: TRBD2
J gene: TRBJ2-3

CDR3 DNA: TGTGCCAGCAGCAAAGATTACGAGCAGTACTTC
CDR3 protein: CASSKDYEQYF
V gene: TRBV21-1
clone size: once
D gene: NA
J gene: TRBJ2-7

CDR3 DNA: TGTGCCAGCAGCACTAGCGGATACTCCTACAATGAGCAGTTCTTC
CDR3 protein: CASSTSGYSYNEQFF
V gene: TRBV5-4
clone size: NA
D gene: TRBD2
J gene: TRBJ2-1

CDR3 DNA: TGTGCCAGCAGGGGACAGGACTATGGCTACACCTTC
CDR3 protein: CASRGQDYGYTF
V gene: TRBV12-3/TRBV12-4
clone size: NA
D gene: TRBD1
J gene: TRBJ1-2

CDR3 DNA: TGCGCCAGCAGCCTAGGACAGGGGTCAACAGATACGCAGTATTTT
CDR3 protein: CASSLGQGSTDTQYF
V gene: TRBV4-3
clone size: NA
D gene: TRBD1
J gene: TRBJ2-3

CDR3 DNA: TGTGCCAGCAGCTTGGCCCGGGCAAGCACTGAAGCTTTCTTT
CDR3 protein: CASSLARASTEAFF
V gene: TRBV5-4
clone size: NA
D gene: NA
J gene: TRBJ1-1

CDR3 DNA: TGTGCCAGCAGCAAAGGGACAGGGCCTGAAGCTTTCTTT
CDR3 protein: CASSKGTGPEAFF
V gene: TRBV12-3/TRBV12-4
clone size: NA
D gene: TRBD1
J gene: TRBJ1-1

CDR3 DNA: TGTGCCAGCAGCTCCTACCTGACTACGTCTAACTATGGCTACACCTTC
CDR3 protein: CASSSYLTTSNYGYTF
V gene: TRBV7-2
clone size: NA
D gene: NA
J gene: TRBJ1-2

CDR3 DNA: TGTGCCACCAGCAGGGACTCCGGGACAGGGGGGTACGAGCAGTACTTC
CDR3 protein: CATSRDSGTGGYEQYF
V gene: TRBV15
clone size: once
D gene: TRBD1
J gene: TRBJ2-7

CDR3 DNA: TGTGCCAGCAGCACCCGAACGGATTCACCCCTCCACTTT
CDR3 protein: CASSTRTDSPLHF
V gene: TRBV9
clone size: NA
D gene: NA
J gene: TRBJ1-6

CDR3 DNA: TGCGCCAGCAGCTTGTCTCAGGGGTACACCGGGGAGCTGTTTTTT
CDR3 protein: CASSLSQGYTGELFF
V gene: TRBV5-1
clone size: few
D gene: NA
J gene: TRBJ2-2